These T cell receptor delta chains were read from a single sample in a study of gamma-delta chains in newborns, infants, children. TCRdb reanalysed the reads via CATT. The sample holds several thousand delta-chain clones; roughly 3.3% are singletons and the top ten take roughly an eighth. The sequenced sample consisted of blood. Source of these receptors: a child who was a newborn, infant or young child, either healthy, febrile or measles-vaccinated (not recorded which). Both conserved end residues are part of each CDR3. Fields, in order: clone size, J gene, D gene, V gene, CDR3 protein, CDR3 DNA. The D gene is left open where the match is weak. Size is omitted from some rows. Given values are once, few, many or a class for expanded clones.

abundance: few; j_gene: TRDJ1; d_gene: NA; v_gene: TRDV2; CDR3aa: CACDTEVGDKLIF; CDR3nt: TGTGCCTGTGACACCGAGGTGGGGGATAAACTCATCTTT
abundance: few; j_gene: TRDJ3; d_gene: TRDD3; v_gene: TRDV2; CDR3aa: CACDTVGLGDTWDTRQMFF; CDR3nt: TGTGCCTGTGACACCGTAGGACTGGGGGATACCTGGGACACCCGACAGATGTTTTTC
abundance: NA; j_gene: TRDJ3; d_gene: TRDD3; v_gene: TRDV2; CDR3aa: CACDTVLGIRSSWDTRQMFF; CDR3nt: TGTGCCTGTGACACCGTATTGGGGATACGGAGCTCCTGGGACACCCGACAGATGTTTTTC
abundance: NA; j_gene: TRDJ2; d_gene: TRDD3; v_gene: TRDV1; CDR3aa: CALGEPLLGDRAAQLFF; CDR3nt: TGTGCTCTTGGGGAACCATTACTGGGGGATAGGGCAGCACAACTCTTCTTT
abundance: few; j_gene: TRDJ3; d_gene: TRDD3; v_gene: TRDV2; CDR3aa: CACDTPTGGYALPSSWDTRQMFF; CDR3nt: TGTGCTTGTGACACCCCTACTGGGGGATACGCGCTACCGAGCTCCTGGGACACCCGACAGATGTTTTTC
abundance: few; j_gene: TRDJ3; d_gene: NA; v_gene: TRDV2; CDR3aa: CACDTLLDGSWDTRQMFF; CDR3nt: TGTGCCTGTGACACCTTACTGGACGGCTCCTGGGACACCCGACAGATGTTTTTC
abundance: few; j_gene: TRDJ2; d_gene: NA; v_gene: TRDV2; CDR3aa: CACDDNWELETAQLFF; CDR3nt: TGTGCCTGTGATGATAACTGGGAGCTAGAGACAGCACAACTCTTCTTT
abundance: NA; j_gene: TRDJ3; d_gene: TRDD3; v_gene: TRDV2; CDR3aa: CACDTWGDDSWDTRQMFF; CDR3nt: TGTGCCTGTGACACCTGGGGGGATGACTCCTGGGACACCCGACAGATGTTTTTC
abundance: NA; j_gene: TRDJ1; d_gene: TRDD3; v_gene: TRDV1; CDR3aa: CALGKRLLGDYTDKLIF; CDR3nt: TGTGCTCTTGGGAAGAGGCTACTGGGGGACTACACCGATAAACTCATCTTT
abundance: medium-sized; j_gene: TRDJ2; d_gene: TRDD3; v_gene: TRDV2; CDR3aa: CACDSLLGDTLTAQLFF; CDR3nt: TGTGCCTGTGACTCCCTACTGGGGGATACTTTGACAGCACAACTCTTCTTT
abundance: NA; j_gene: TRDJ3; d_gene: NA; v_gene: TRDV2; CDR3aa: CACDTGGLSWDTRQMFF; CDR3nt: TGTGCCTGTGACACCGGGGGGCTCTCCTGGGACACCCGACAGATGTTTTTC
abundance: few; j_gene: TRDJ1; d_gene: NA; v_gene: TRDV1; CDR3aa: CALGELGGSPYTDKLIF; CDR3nt: TGTGCTCTTGGGGAACTGGGCGGTTCCCCGTACACCGATAAACTCATCTTT
abundance: NA; j_gene: TRDJ2; d_gene: TRDD3; v_gene: TRDV2; CDR3aa: CACDTVRDWGTPLTAQLFF; CDR3nt: TGTGCCTGTGACACCGTAAGAGACTGGGGGACCCCCTTGACAGCACAACTCTTCTTT
abundance: medium-sized; j_gene: TRDJ1; d_gene: TRDD3; v_gene: TRDV2; CDR3aa: CACDTVGGSDKLIF; CDR3nt: TGTGCCTGTGACACCGTTGGGGGATCCGATAAACTCATCTTT
abundance: NA; j_gene: TRDJ3; d_gene: TRDD3; v_gene: TRDV2; CDR3aa: CACDILGDGRSWDTRQMFF; CDR3nt: TGTGCCTGTGACATACTGGGGGATGGCCGCTCCTGGGACACCCGACAGATGTTCTTC
abundance: few; j_gene: TRDJ3; d_gene: TRDD3; v_gene: TRDV2; CDR3aa: CACDKVLGAPRSSWDTRQMFF; CDR3nt: TGTGCCTGTGACAAAGTACTGGGGGCCCCTCGAAGCTCCTGGGACACCCGACAGATGTTTTTC
abundance: NA; j_gene: TRDJ3; d_gene: TRDD3; v_gene: TRDV2; CDR3aa: CACDTTGASWDTRQMFF; CDR3nt: TGTGCCTGCGACACTACTGGGGCCTCCTGGGACACCCGACAGATGTTTTTC
abundance: few; j_gene: TRDJ3; d_gene: NA; v_gene: TRDV2; CDR3aa: CACDTLLRSWDTRQMFF; CDR3nt: TGTGCCTGTGACACTCTACTGCGCTCCTGGGACACCCGACAGATGTTTTTC
abundance: NA; j_gene: TRDJ2; d_gene: NA; v_gene: TRDV2; CDR3aa: CACDTVSTVPSLTAQLFF; CDR3nt: TGTGCCTGTGACACCGTCTCTACCGTACCTTCTTTGACAGCACAACTCTTCTTT
abundance: few; j_gene: TRDJ2; d_gene: TRDD3; v_gene: TRDV2; CDR3aa: CACDRRRPGGLTAQLFF; CDR3nt: TGTGCCTGTGACAGGCGGCGTCCTGGGGGATTGACAGCACAACTCTTCTTT
abundance: few; j_gene: TRDJ1; d_gene: NA; v_gene: TRDV1; CDR3aa: CALTFPPITGPDKLIF; CDR3nt: TGTGCTCTTACCTTCCCCCCGATTACTGGTCCCGATAAACTCATCTTT
abundance: medium-sized; j_gene: TRDJ2; d_gene: TRDD3; v_gene: TRDV2; CDR3aa: CACDTLGGLTAQLFF; CDR3nt: TGTGCCTGTGACACCCTGGGGGGTCTGACAGCACAACTCTTCTTT
abundance: few; j_gene: TRDJ3; d_gene: NA; v_gene: TRDV2; CDR3aa: CACDRGGWKDSWDARQMFF; CDR3nt: TGTGCCTGTGACCGGGGAGGATGGAAGGACTCCTGGGACGCCCGACAGATGTTTTTC
abundance: few; j_gene: TRDJ3; d_gene: TRDD3; v_gene: TRDV2; CDR3aa: CACDTMWGIRGSSWDTRQMFF; CDR3nt: TGTGCCTGTGACACGATGTGGGGGATACGCGGGAGCTCCTGGGACACCCGACAGATGTTTTTC
abundance: medium-sized; j_gene: TRDJ3; d_gene: NA; v_gene: TRDV2; CDR3aa: CACDTLASSWDTRQMFF; CDR3nt: TGTGCCTGTGACACCTTGGCGAGCTCCTGGGACACCCGACAGATGTTTTTC
abundance: few; j_gene: TRDJ1; d_gene: TRDD3; v_gene: TRDV1; CDR3aa: CALGEVKPYWGIAGPDKLIF; CDR3nt: TGTGCTCTTGGGGAAGTAAAGCCCTACTGGGGGATAGCCGGGCCCGATAAACTCATCTTT
abundance: few; j_gene: TRDJ3; d_gene: TRDD3; v_gene: TRDV2; CDR3aa: CACDTGFGGSSSWDTRQMFF; CDR3nt: TGTGCCTGTGACACCGGATTTGGGGGATCCAGCTCCTGGGACACCCGACAGATGTTTTTC
abundance: NA; j_gene: TRDJ1; d_gene: NA; v_gene: TRDV1; CDR3aa: CALGESPLLFIGLGNQLKLIF; CDR3nt: TGTGCTCTTGGGGAATCCCCCCTACTTTTCATCGGTCTGGGGAACCAGCTTAAACTCATCTTT
abundance: NA; j_gene: TRDJ1; d_gene: TRDD3; v_gene: TRDV1; CDR3aa: CALGEGFRPPDLLGDTSYTDKPIF; CDR3nt: TGTGCTCTTGGGGAAGGGTTTAGGCCCCCGGACTTACTGGGGGATACTTCCTACACCGATAAACCCATCTTT
abundance: NA; j_gene: TRDJ1; d_gene: TRDD3; v_gene: TRDV3; CDR3aa: CAPRHPSSSYWGTNTDKLIF; CDR3nt: TGTGCCCCACGGCATCCTTCTTCTTCGTACTGGGGGACTAACACCGATAAACTCATCTTT
abundance: NA; j_gene: TRDJ1; d_gene: TRDD3; v_gene: TRAV29/DV5; CDR3aa: CAAASYPGGYRYTDKLIF; CDR3nt: TGTGCAGCAGCTTCCTACCCTGGGGGATACCGCTACACCGATAAACTCATCTTT
abundance: medium-sized; j_gene: TRDJ1; d_gene: NA; v_gene: TRAV29/DV5; CDR3aa: CAASAQSRSLDYTDKLIF; CDR3nt: TGTGCAGCAAGCGCGCAGTCCCGCTCACTAGATTACACCGATAAACTCATCTTT
abundance: NA; j_gene: TRDJ3; d_gene: TRDD3; v_gene: TRDV2; CDR3aa: CACDAGRLGDIPWDTRQMFF; CDR3nt: TGTGCCTGTGACGCCGGAAGACTGGGGGATATACCCTGGGACACCCGACAGATGTTTTTC
abundance: NA; j_gene: TRDJ3; d_gene: NA; v_gene: TRDV2; CDR3aa: CACDKILGSWDARQMFF; CDR3nt: TGTGCCTGTGACAAAATACTGGGCTCCTGGGACGCCCGACAGATGTTTTTC
abundance: medium-sized; j_gene: TRDJ3; d_gene: TRDD3; v_gene: TRDV2; CDR3aa: CACDTVWGPSSWDTRQMFF; CDR3nt: TGTGCCTGTGACACCGTCTGGGGGCCGAGCTCCTGGGACACCCGACAGATGTTTTTC
abundance: NA; j_gene: TRDJ2; d_gene: TRDD3; v_gene: TRAV29/DV5; CDR3aa: CAASAGLLGDTLTAQLFF; CDR3nt: TGTGCAGCAAGCGCGGGGCTACTGGGGGATACGCTGACAGCACAACTCTTCTTT
abundance: NA; j_gene: TRDJ3; d_gene: TRDD3; v_gene: TRDV2; CDR3aa: CACDRASGGPSSWDTRQMFF; CDR3nt: TGTGCCTGTGACAGGGCCTCTGGGGGACCAAGCTCCTGGGACACCCGACAGATGTTTTTC
abundance: few; j_gene: TRDJ2; d_gene: TRDD3; v_gene: TRDV2; CDR3aa: CACDRGIPQGLTAQLFF; CDR3nt: TGTGCCTGTGACAGGGGGATCCCCCAAGGATTGACAGCACAACTCTTCTTT
abundance: NA; j_gene: TRDJ3; d_gene: TRDD3; v_gene: TRDV2; CDR3aa: CACDVLGDNGSWDTLQMFF; CDR3nt: TGTGCCTGTGACGTACTGGGGGATAACGGCTCCTGGGACACCCTACAGATGTTTTTC
abundance: NA; j_gene: TRDJ1; d_gene: TRDD3; v_gene: TRDV1; CDR3aa: CALGELRLRYWGSYTDKLIF; CDR3nt: TGTGCTCTTGGGGAACTCCGCTTAAGGTACTGGGGATCGTACACCGATAAACTCATCTTT
abundance: few; j_gene: TRDJ3; d_gene: NA; v_gene: TRDV2; CDR3aa: CACDVTGSSWDTRQMFF; CDR3nt: TGTGCCTGTGACGTTACTGGGAGCTCCTGGGACACCCGACAGATGTTTTTC
abundance: few; j_gene: TRDJ3; d_gene: TRDD3; v_gene: TRDV2; CDR3aa: CACDTTGDSWGTRQMFF; CDR3nt: TGTGCCTGTGACACTACTGGGGATTCCTGGGGCACCCGACAGATGTTTTTC